This T cell receptor beta chain was recovered during a study of a mutant IDH1 vaccine in newly diagnosed glioma. About the research overall: Eight vaccine injections were given to patients in weeks 1, 3, 5, 7, 11, 15, 19 and 23. There were approximately 62% males and around 38% females among treated patients, whose mean age was about 40 years.

CDR3 length: 15 amino acids. V lost 3 bases to trimming and J lost 3 bases, with 15 bases between them. CDR1 is SEHNR and CDR2 is FQNEAQ in the germline V gene (reference sequence). Details on this clone: Antigen: not known.

The method was immunoSEQ multiplex PCR; TCRdb's version includes in-frame clones alone and lacks a portion of them. Found here are over 50,000 clones, over 75% of them singletons; the top ten hold 13%. As for time point: week 23, last vaccination. Alongside topical imiquimod, each dose of vaccine comprised 300 ug of mutant IDH1 20-mer peptide. The chain carries TRBV7-9 and TRBJ2-7; possibly TRBD2 for D (7 bases). This sequence originates from a young man with glioma. Here the sequenced sample was PBMCs, taken from a glioma patient whose treatment included an IDH1 peptide vaccine. CDR3 protein: CASSFLGGTIYEQYF. CDR3 in DNA: TGTGCCAGCAGCTTCCTCGGGGGGACAATCTACGAGCAGTACTTC.